This entry lists 25 T cell receptor beta chains sequenced from one sample in a study of blood T cell repertoires in COVID-19. Measured with immunoSEQ multiplex PCR; TCRdb has only the in-frame clones, and not every one. The sample gives roughly 120,000 clones, around 87% of which show up once; 3.8% is in the top ten. Sequenced material: peripheral blood. All receptors derive from a woman aged 55-75 years with COVID-19, enrolled during active disease.

This clone was observed a single time. The J gene is TRBJ1-1, the V gene TRBV18; D remains unclear. CDR3 length equals 15 residues. Germline values: CDR1 KGHSH, CDR2 LQKENI. Trimming took off 3 bases at V and 1 base at J, with 12 bases between the two ends. The CDR3 loop reads CASSPPLAQNTEAFF. The CDR3 DNA reads TGTGCCAGCTCACCCCCCCTGGCTCAGAACACTGAAGCTTTCTTT.

This rearrangement joins TRBV27 to TRBJ1-4; possible D gene TRBD1, 6 bases. The CDR3 is 14 residues long. Germline values: CDR1 MNHEY, CDR2 SMNVEV (reference sequence). V dropped 2 bases and J dropped 4 bases, with 8 bases sitting between them. The CDR3 loop is CASSLGQNNEKLFF. The CDR3 nucleotides read TGTGCCAGCAGTTTAGGACAGAATAATGAAAAACTGTTTTTT.

The chain is built from TRBV29-1 and TRBJ2-3; TRBD1 matches 8 bases. The junction had 11 bases not matched to a gene; V was cut back by 7 bases and J by 2 bases. This CDR3 has 15 residues. CDR1 and CDR2 from the germline V gene are SQVTM and ANQGSEA. Here the CDR3 reads CSAGATGAYTDTQYF. In DNA, the CDR3 is TGCAGCGCCGGAGCGACAGGGGCCTACACAGATACGCAGTATTTT.

The V and J genes are TRBV28 and TRBJ2-7; 10 bases are shared with TRBD2. Losses at the gene ends were 5 bases for V and 4 bases for J; bases not matched to a gene: 8. CDR1 MDHEN and CDR2 SYDVKM come from the germline V gene. The CDR3 consists of 15 residues. Here the CDR3 reads CASSDRAGGLYEQYF. CDR3 bases: TGTGCCAGCAGTGATAGAGCGGGGGGGCTATACGAGCAGTACTTC.

The chain is built from TRBV3-1 (or the pseudogene TRBV3-2) and TRBJ2-1; 8 nucleotides line up with TRBD2. The CDR3 is made up of 15 amino acids. CDR1 is LGHDT and CDR2 is YNNKEL in the germline V gene (reference sequence). Trimming took 8 bases from V and 9 from J; bases not matched to a gene: 15. In DNA, the CDR3 is TGTGCCAGCGGAAGTACGGGACTAGTCTATCTTGAGCAGTTCTTC. As protein: CASGSTGLVYLEQFF.

The CDR3 spells CASTVIGEQFF. The CDR3 nucleotides are TGTGCCAGCACCGTTATCGGTGAGCAGTTCTTC. V is TRBV5-6 and J is TRBJ2-1; no firm D call. Germline CDR1 SGHDT, CDR2 YYEEEE. The CDR3 has 11 amino acids. Trimming shortened V by 6 bases and J by 9 bases, and 10 bases separated the two germline ends. Together with reference TRBV5-6 and TRBJ2-1, the CDR3 gives the full variable domain: DAGVTQSPTHLIKTRGQQVTLRCSPKSGHDTVSWYQQALGQGPQFIFQYYEEEERQRGNFPDRFSGHQFPNYSSELNVNALLLGDSALYLCASTVIGEQFFGPGTRLTVL.

V is TRBV13 and J is TRBJ2-5, with 9 bases that match TRBD1. The CDR3 extends over 15 amino acids. Germline-derived CDR1 and CDR2 are PRHDT and FYEKMQ (reference sequence). The trim removed 4 bases at V and 4 bases at J, leaving 7 bases unmatched. The CDR3 DNA sequence: TGTGCCAGCAGCTACCAAACAGGGGGCTCAGAGACCCAGTACTTC. Protein sequence: CASSYQTGGSETQYF.

The V call is TRBV18, the J call TRBJ2-7; D is perhaps TRBD1 (6 bases). The germline V gene has CDR1 KGHSH and CDR2 LQKENI. V was clipped by 6 bases and J by 1 base, with 13 bases between them. This CDR3 spans 14 amino acids. In nucleotides, the CDR3 is TGTGCCAGCTCCCCATTACAGGGTTCCTACGAGCAGTACTTC. Its protein product is CASSPLQGSYEQYF. Full variable domain (rest looked up from reference TRBV18 and TRBJ2-7): NAGVMQNPRHLVRRRGQEARLRCSPMKGHSHVYWYRQLPEEGLKFMVYLQKENIIDESGMPKERFSAEFPKEGPSILRIQQVVRGDSAAYFCASSPLQGSYEQYFGPGTRLTVT.

The chain is built from TRBV5-4 and TRBJ1-2; D possibly corresponds to TRBD1 (5 bases). The CDR3 has 13 residues. Germline CDR1 is SGHNT and CDR2 is YYREEE (reference sequence). Trimming removed 4 bases from V and 3 bases from J, with 10 bases in between. The CDR3 reads CASSPDRYYGYTF. The CDR3, as DNA: TGTGCCAGCAGCCCAGACAGATACTATGGCTACACCTTC.

The chain employs TRBV19 and TRBJ2-3; the match to TRBD2 covers 8 bases. This CDR3 has 16 residues. The germline CDR1 and CDR2 sequences are LNHDA and SQIVND (reference sequence). J was trimmed by 7 bases and V by 4 bases; bases with no gene match: 13. The CDR3 loop reads CASSTTTRGGRYTQYF. The CDR3 coding sequence is TGTGCCAGTAGTACTACTACCCGGGGGGGCCGGTATACGCAGTATTTT. Drawing the rest from reference TRBV19 and TRBJ2-3, the complete variable domain is DGGITQSPKYLFRKEGQNVTLSCEQNLNHDAMYWYRQDPGQGLRLIYYSQIVNDFQKGDIAEGYSVSREKKESFPLTVTSAQKNPTAFYLCASSTTTRGGRYTQYFGPGTRLTVL.

This sequence joins TRBV29-1 and TRBJ2-3; D may be TRBD1 (5 bases). The CDR3 spans 13 residues. The V and J ends lost 7 bases and 6 bases respectively, with 17 bases between them. From germline, CDR1 is SQVTM and CDR2 ANQGSEA. CDR3 sequence: CSGRLGRIDTQYF. Here the CDR3 DNA reads TGCAGCGGGCGGTTGGGGCGAATCGATACGCAGTATTTT.

The chain uses TRBV3-1 (or the pseudogene TRBV3-2) and TRBJ1-4; 7 bases are a match to TRBD1. CDR3 length: 17 residues. Germline CDR1 LGHDT, CDR2 YNNKEL (reference sequence). J was trimmed by 3 bases and V by 2 bases; bases with no gene match: 9. CDR3 sequence: CASSQSDRVRANEKLFF. In nucleotides, the CDR3 is TGTGCCAGCAGCCAATCAGACAGGGTTCGGGCTAATGAAAAACTGTTTTTT.

The J gene is TRBJ1-2, the V gene TRBV13, with TRBD1 identical over 7 bases. J was trimmed by 2 bases and V by 6 bases; bases with no gene match: 6. Per germline, CDR1 PRHDT and CDR2 FYEKMQ (reference sequence). The CDR3 covers 14 residues. Written as DNA, the CDR3 is TGTGCCAGCAGATCGACAGGGAAAAACTATGGCTACACCTTC. This sequence encodes CASRSTGKNYGYTF.

The chain joins TRBV5-1 to TRBJ2-3; 13 nucleotides agree with TRBD2. With V trimmed by 2 bases and J by 3 bases, 6 bases remained unmatched. The CDR3 length is 17 residues. The germline CDR1 and CDR2 sequences are SGHRS and YFSETQ. This CDR3 reads CASSFTSGGARTDTQYF. The CDR3 DNA reads TGCGCCAGCAGCTTTACTAGCGGGGGGGCACGTACAGATACGCAGTATTTT.

The genes are TRBV7-2 and TRBJ1-6; D uncertain. Looked up from germline, CDR1 is SGHTA and CDR2 is FQGNSA. V lost 0 bases, J lost 2 bases, and 8 bases lay in between. The length of the CDR3 is 16 residues. The CDR3 sequence: CASSLAAGAYNSPLHF. The CDR3 nucleotides are TGTGCCAGCAGCTTAGCGGCGGGAGCCTATAATTCACCCCTCCACTTT. Filled out from reference TRBV7-2 and TRBJ1-6, the complete variable domain reads GAGVSQSPSNKVTEKGKDVELRCDPISGHTALYWYRQSLGQGLEFLIYFQGNSAPDKSGLPSDRFSAERTGGSVSTLTIQRTQQEDSAVYLCASSLAAGAYNSPLHFGNGTRLTVT.

The chain joins TRBV3-1 (or the pseudogene TRBV3-2) to TRBJ1-2; 8 bases are a match to TRBD1. Germline V gene data show CDR1 as LGHDT and CDR2 as YNNKEL (reference sequence). The CDR3 loop spans 14 amino acids. V shed 4 bases, J shed 8 bases, and the junction held 9 bases outside the gene matches. In DNA, the CDR3 is TGTGCCAGCAGCCGTGGACAGGGACCTTGGGGCTACACCTTC. Protein sequence: CASSRGQGPWGYTF.

The chain links TRBV16 to TRBJ1-5; D is possibly TRBD1 (6 bases). This CDR3 has 15 residues. Germline CDR1 reads KGHSY; CDR2 reads FQNENV. V was clipped by 0 bases and J by 6 bases, with 12 bases between them. The CDR3: CASSQSPRGGQPQHF. As DNA, the CDR3 is TGTGCCAGCAGCCAATCGCCCAGGGGCGGTCAGCCCCAGCATTTT.

The chain links TRBV5-4 to TRBJ2-5; 9 nucleotides match TRBD1. The trim removed 3 bases at V and 3 bases at J, leaving 3 bases unmatched. The CDR3 has 14 amino acids. Germline V lookup: CDR1 SGHNT, CDR2 YYREEE (reference sequence). CDR3 sequence (DNA): TGTGCCAGCAGCTCCGGGACAGGGAAAGAGACCCAGTACTTC. Translation: CASSSGTGKETQYF.

The J gene is TRBJ1-4, the V gene TRBV6-5; D is perhaps TRBD1 (5 bases). V lost 4 bases and J 8 bases, leaving 17 bases between the germline ends. Looked up from germline, CDR1 is MNHEY and CDR2 is SVGAGI. The CDR3 extends over 15 amino acids. The CDR3 here is CASSSLGQGKEKLFF. The CDR3 nucleotides are TGTGCCAGCAGTTCCCTGGGGCAGGGAAAAGAAAAACTGTTTTTT.

V and J are TRBV5-1 and TRBJ1-2; possibly TRBD1 for D (6 bases). Germline V CDR1 and CDR2: SGHRS, YFSETQ. V was trimmed by 7 bases and J by 4 bases, leaving 17 bases between them. The CDR3 totals 14 residues. CDR3 coding DNA: TGCGCCAGCCCGGTCCGACAGGCCCCCTATGGCTACACCTTC. Protein product: CASPVRQAPYGYTF.

The chain recombines TRBV7-2 with TRBJ1-5; TRBD1 is a possible D gene (6 bases). With 1 base removed from V and 6 bases from J, the gap between germline ends came to 10 bases. CDR1 is SGHTA and CDR2 is FQGNSA in the germline V gene. The CDR3 is made up of 14 amino acids. CDR3 bases: TGTGCCAGCAGCTTAGGGTTAGGGGGTCAGCCCCAGCATTTT. It encodes CASSLGLGGQPQHF.

The chain employs TRBV18 and TRBJ2-1; 10 positions agree with TRBD2. Germline values: CDR1 KGHSH, CDR2 LQKENI. CDR3 length equals 18 residues. V dropped 1 base and J dropped 6; count of bases not matched to a gene: 12. CDR3 in amino acids: CASSPRVASGGEINEQFF. The CDR3 DNA sequence: TGTGCCAGCTCACCACGCGTTGCAAGCGGGGGGGAGATCAATGAGCAGTTCTTC.

J is TRBJ2-7 and V is TRBV3-1 (or the pseudogene TRBV3-2), with D possibly matching TRBD1 (5 bases). Deletions cut 2 bases from V and 1 base from J, with 18 bases between. The CDR3 has 17 amino acids. Per the germline V gene, CDR1 is LGHDT and CDR2 is YNNKEL (reference sequence). The CDR3, as DNA: TGTGCCAGCAGCCAATGGTCAGGGAAGACTGTGTCCTACGAGCAGTACTTC. It is translated as CASSQWSGKTVSYEQYF.

The rearrangement links TRBV6-1 to TRBJ2-4, with a tentative D call TRBD2 (7 bases). The CDR3 contains 15 residues. Trimming took 3 bases from V and 8 from J, leaving 17 bases between them. The germline V gene encodes CDR1 MNHNS and CDR2 SASEGT. DNA for the CDR3: TGTGCCAGCAGTGAGCCGGGGGGCGAAGTGGACATTCAGTACTTC. Its translation: CASSEPGGEVDIQYF.

This clone was seen a few times. The chain combines TRBV15 with TRBJ2-2, with 9 bases matching TRBD1. The V gene's germline CDR1 is LNHNV and CDR2 YYDKDF (reference sequence). This CDR3 is 16 amino acids long. V dropped 6 bases and J dropped 4; count of bases not matched to a gene: 9. For the CDR3, the DNA is TGTGCCACCAGAAACCCGGGACAGGGTACCACCGGGGAGCTGTTTTTT. Protein product: CATRNPGQGTTGELFF.